This T cell receptor beta chain came from a study of blood T cells in healthy people across ages (dated by TCRdb to about 2015). A note on the overall study: In model experiments, template switching captured about one uniquely barcoded TCR beta cDNA molecule for every two T cells. Age-related changes in TCR beta repertoire diversity were measured in the study by deep sequencing normalized with unique cDNA molecular identifiers. Four age groups were formed from the donors: young (average approximately 15 years), middle-aged (around 40), aged (roughly 59) and long-lived (around 82). For two donors (one aged 18 to 29 and one aged 80 or older), the study analyzed two additional independent replicas of 1 million unique cDNA reads from the same blood draw. Study-level results and caveats: Observed TCR beta diversity per million T cells fell roughly linearly with age, and a significant reduction was already apparent by age roughly 40. Because the CMV infection status of the donors was unknown, age-related changes in expanded clonotypes may potentially have been confounded. The long-lived group showed more naive CD4+ T cells, fewer expanded clones and increased TCR diversity than the aged group, suggesting age selection. There was a strong correlation between observed TCR beta diversity and the percentage of naive T cells measured by flow cytometry. Estimates of total diversity based on one million sequenced T cells were considered lower bounds and underestimates. Bulk unsorted PBMC profiling prevented conclusive comparison of naive and antigen-experienced compartments.

Library prep was done by 5' RACE. These reads were obtained on an Illumina HiSeq 2500. A second PCR of about 7 to 12 cycles was run with a J-beta primer mix and a sample-barcoded 5' primer. A unique molecular identifier was introduced onto each TCR beta cDNA molecule by a template-switch 5' adaptor carrying 12 random nucleotides. Each sample yielded at least 2.5 million CDR3-containing paired-end reads. First-strand cDNA synthesis was performed from all RNA using the Mint cDNA synthesis kit, with priming by a TRBC-specific oligonucleotide. Following uracil-DNA glycosylase treatment, a first 18-cycle PCR with universal primers M1SS and BC2_uni_R was performed on all cDNA. The paper's processing steps were these. For normalization, 1 million high-quality reads were randomly selected from each sample, with every read carrying a distinct molecular identifier. Reads with shared molecular identifiers were discarded instead of being binned into consensus sequences. CDR3 identification, clonotype clustering and error correction used MiTCR with a Q25 quality threshold and the strictest error-elimination algorithm. Lower-bound total TCR beta diversity was estimated with a nonparametric unseen species model using Euler transformation. TCRdb reprocessing: public reads trimmed at Q25 with fastp, clones called with MiXCR, in-frame beta chains kept. Each CDR3 protein gets just one entry, which takes the most common genes and DNA from the rows behind it. The V and J calls were not made by the authors but by TCRdb's processing. Counted in this sample were hundreds of thousands of distinct CDR3 sequences; more than 20% of them appeared once. The ten largest clonotypes hold roughly 9.4% of the sample.

Systemically healthy Caucasian individuals from Russia, 35 to 50 in total and aged about 6 to 100 years, were included as donors. Approximately 9.3 milliliters of peripheral blood were collected from each donor into EDTA-treated Vacutainer tubes. PBMCs were isolated by Ficoll-Paque density-gradient centrifugation, with at least 7 million obtained per sample. Total RNA was extracted from PBMCs with Trizol reagent, with at least 5 micrograms obtained per sample. For every donor, an aliquot of PBMCs went through flow cytometry to measure the percentages of naive CD45RAhigh/CD27high T cells. In regard to this clonotype: What antigen it recognizes has not been identified. Base-call qualities are not available, and no considerably larger clone is one nucleotide away.

Counted from cysteine to phenylalanine, this CDR3 has 17 amino acids. Only CDR3 DNA is held: 51 bases, read in frame from base 1. The germline V gene yields SGHAT for CDR1 and FQNNGV for CDR2. The data also belong to a second study, concerning T cells of mothers and their children. As that second study puts it: Donors were nine systemically healthy Caucasian individuals: three mothers and their six children. cDNA synthesis consumed the entire amount of extracted RNA, loaded at about 1.5 ug RNA in each 15 ul reaction. Sample barcodes and 2-4 random nucleotides were added via the M1S primer in the second PCR. More than 9 million TCR beta CDR3 reads were obtained from each mother, and about 3 million reads were obtained from each child. TCR recombination output is similarly shaped by thymic selection in related and unrelated pairs, with a minor effect exerted by inherited differences. Normalized repertoire overlap in related mother-child pairs was always slightly higher than in unrelated mother-child pairs, but the difference was never significant. No persistent microchimeric T cell clones were found, with a detection sensitivity of approximately 100 clones per million clonotypes. The study used deep NGS to compare TCR beta repertoires of mothers and children, seeking features distinguishing related mother-child pairs from unrelated individuals. Mothers averaged roughly 40 +/- 4 years of age and children averaged around 11 +/- 4 years. After adapter ligation with NEBNext reagents, the libraries were sequenced on Illumina HiSeq 2000 with 100+100 nt paired-end reads. Mother and child libraries were prepared a month apart and sequenced in separate runs to prevent cross-contamination. For each donor, somewhere between about 500,000 and 2,000,000 distinct TCR beta clonotypes were identified. Naive TCR beta clonotypes were estimated from low-frequency clonotypes matched to each donor's FACS-determined naive share, without sorting.

This sequence was found in a boy aged 5-17 years in good health. Recombination linked TRBV11-2 to TRBJ2-1, and 15 bases in between align with TRBD2. The J call may be in error: the DNA end matches TRBJ2-5 better. Sequenced input: blood. The sequenced DNA: TGTGCCAGCAGCCCTGGACTAGCGGGGGGGTTCGGAGAGACCCAGTACTTC. It specifies CASSPGLAGGFGETQYF.